This T cell receptor (beta chain) comes out of a study of T cells after yellow fever vaccination. Trimming cost V 4 bases and J 2 bases, with 10 bases left between them. Germline V CDR1 and CDR2: SGHRS, YFSETQ. The CDR3 loop spans 13 amino acids. Each CDR3 protein gets one entry after TCRdb re-called the 5' RACE reads with MiXCR. The sample contains about 340,000 distinct CDR3 sequences, 12% of which appear only once. At least ten counts were recorded for this clonotype. Its antigen is not known. Study results and caveats: A minor fraction of clonotypes spanned both CD4 and CD8 compartments. The bulk population could contribute abundant contaminating clonotypes to FACS-sorted repertoires. Subsequent to the booster, the majority of primary-vaccination clones reappeared (96% CD4, approximately 90% CD8).

The chain carries TRBV5-1 and TRBJ2-7; weak D call: TRBD1 (5 bases). The sequence came from a man aged 18 to 35 who received the YFV17D yellow fever vaccine. This sample comprised CD4+ T cells sorted from PBMCs, obtained 15 days after the yellow fever booster vaccination. CDR3 sequence: CASSAGFTYEQYF. For the CDR3, the DNA is TGCGCCAGCAGCGCAGGGTTTACCTACGAGCAGTACTTC. Variable domain in full (rest from reference TRBV5-1 and TRBJ2-7): KAGVTQTPRYLIKTRGQQVTLSCSPISGHRSVSWYQQTPGQGLQFLFEYFSETQRNKGNFPGRFSGRQFSNSRSEMNVSTLELGDSALYLCASSAGFTYEQYFGPGTRLTVT.